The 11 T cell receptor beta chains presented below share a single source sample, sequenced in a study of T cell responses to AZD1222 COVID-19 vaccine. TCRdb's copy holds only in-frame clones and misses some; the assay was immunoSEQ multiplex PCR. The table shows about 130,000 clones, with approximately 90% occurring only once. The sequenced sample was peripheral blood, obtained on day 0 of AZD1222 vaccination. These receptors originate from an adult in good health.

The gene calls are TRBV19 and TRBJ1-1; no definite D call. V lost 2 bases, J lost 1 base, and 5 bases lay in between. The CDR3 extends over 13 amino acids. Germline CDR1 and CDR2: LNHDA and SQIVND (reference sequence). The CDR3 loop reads CASSIRENTEAFF. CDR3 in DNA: TGTGCCAGTAGTATACGGGAGAACACTGAAGCTTTCTTT.

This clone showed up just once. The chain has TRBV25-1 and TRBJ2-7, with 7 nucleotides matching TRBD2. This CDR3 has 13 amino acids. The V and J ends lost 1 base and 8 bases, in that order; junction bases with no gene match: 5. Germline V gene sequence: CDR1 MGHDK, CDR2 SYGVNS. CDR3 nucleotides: TGTGCCAGCAGTGAATCGGGCGGGAGCCAGCAGTACTTC. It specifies CASSESGGSQQYF.

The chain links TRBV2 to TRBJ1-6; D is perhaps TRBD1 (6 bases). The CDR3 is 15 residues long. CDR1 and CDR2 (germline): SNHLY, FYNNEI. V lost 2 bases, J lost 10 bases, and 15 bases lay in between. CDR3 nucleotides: TGTGCCAGCAGTGAAAGTAACAGGGAGGTCTCACCCCTCCACTTT. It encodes CASSESNREVSPLHF.

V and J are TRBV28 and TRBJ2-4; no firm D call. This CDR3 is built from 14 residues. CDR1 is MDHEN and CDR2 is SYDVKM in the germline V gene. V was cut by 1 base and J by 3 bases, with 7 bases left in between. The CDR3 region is CASSLYGSKNIQYF. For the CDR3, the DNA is TGTGCCAGCAGTTTATATGGCAGCAAAAACATTCAGTACTTC.

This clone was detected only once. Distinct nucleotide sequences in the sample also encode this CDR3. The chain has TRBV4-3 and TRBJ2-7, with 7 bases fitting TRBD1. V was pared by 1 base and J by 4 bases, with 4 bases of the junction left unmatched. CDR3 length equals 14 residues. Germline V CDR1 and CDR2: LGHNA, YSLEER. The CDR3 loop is CASSQGTGRYEQYF. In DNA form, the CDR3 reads TGCGCCAGCAGCCAAGGGACAGGAAGGTACGAGCAGTACTTC.

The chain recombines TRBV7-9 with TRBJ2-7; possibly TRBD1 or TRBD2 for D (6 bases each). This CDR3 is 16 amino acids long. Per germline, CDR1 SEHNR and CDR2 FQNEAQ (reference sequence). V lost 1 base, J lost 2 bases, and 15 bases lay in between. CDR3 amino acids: CASSLVLGGRTYEQYF. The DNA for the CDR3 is TGTGCCAGCAGCTTAGTCCTAGGGGGGAGGACCTACGAGCAGTACTTC.

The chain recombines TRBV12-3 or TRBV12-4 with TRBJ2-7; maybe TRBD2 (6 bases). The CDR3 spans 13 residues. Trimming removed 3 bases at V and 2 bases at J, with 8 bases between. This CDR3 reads CASSFGGTYEQYF. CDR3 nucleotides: TGTGCCAGCAGTTTTGGGGGGACCTACGAGCAGTACTTC.

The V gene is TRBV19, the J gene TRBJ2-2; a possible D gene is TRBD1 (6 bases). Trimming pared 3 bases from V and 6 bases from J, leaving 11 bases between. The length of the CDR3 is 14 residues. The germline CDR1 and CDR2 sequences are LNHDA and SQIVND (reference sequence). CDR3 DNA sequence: TGTGCCAGTAGTATCCGGCAGGGGTCCGGGGAGCTGTTTTTT. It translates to CASSIRQGSGELFF.

CDR3 loop: CASSLPGTSGGKRTDTQYF. The CDR3, as DNA: TGTGCCAGCAGCTTACCCGGGACTAGCGGGGGGAAGCGCACAGATACGCAGTATTTT. This chain connects TRBV7-2 to TRBJ2-3, with 15 positions matching TRBD2. The CDR3 is 19 residues long. The germline V gene encodes CDR1 SGHTA and CDR2 FQGNSA. Trimming removed 2 bases from V and 1 base from J; junction bases left unmatched: 7.

CDR3 amino acids: CASSNPRGAFF. The DNA of the CDR3 is TGTGCCAGCAGCAACCCGCGGGGAGCTTTCTTT. This chain uses TRBV6-5 with TRBJ1-1; D is ambiguous. CDR3 length: 11 amino acids. The V gene lost 6 bases and the J gene lost 10 bases, with 12 bases spanning the gap. Germline V gives CDR1 MNHEY, CDR2 SVGAGI.

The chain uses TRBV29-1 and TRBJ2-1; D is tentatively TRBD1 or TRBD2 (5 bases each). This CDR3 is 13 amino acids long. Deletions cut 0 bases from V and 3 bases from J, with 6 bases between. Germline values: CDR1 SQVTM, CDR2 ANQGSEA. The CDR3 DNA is TGCAGCGTTGAAGAGGGGGACTACAATGAGCAGTTCTTC. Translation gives CSVEEGDYNEQFF.